This T cell receptor (beta chain) was sequenced during a study of blood T cell repertoires in COVID-19. Study-wide background: Sample material is recorded as cDNA or gDNA derived from T cells, B-cell-depleted T cells, or PBMCs.

V lost 3 bases and J lost 5, with 12 bases in between. This CDR3 is 14 amino acids long. Germline loops: CDR1 SGHAT, CDR2 FQNNGV. Original processing notes: For nucleated cells, counts were estimated from reference gene primer amplification. Sequencing used immunoSEQ multiplex PCR; TCRdb keeps in-frame clones, though not all of them. The V and J calls and clone size come from that table; D and trimming were worked out from the DNA. Among 160,000 or so clones, 75% to 90% were seen once, and the ten largest hold roughly 0.58%. The TCR originated in a man aged 55-75 years with acute or convalescent COVID-19. The sample was peripheral blood. V gene TRBV11-2 combines with J gene TRBJ2-3; D is possibly TRBD2 (6 bases). The CDR3 reads CASSLDTGVDTQYF. The DNA of the CDR3 is TGTGCCAGCAGCTTGGACACGGGAGTAGATACGCAGTATTTT.